In its sample, the clone carrying this TCR beta chain was seen once. The antigen remains unidentified. Measured with immunoSEQ multiplex PCR; TCRdb has only the in-frame clones, and not every one. The sample includes about 2.2 million clones, about 93% seen only once; the top ten take about 1.7%. This record comes from a study of shared clonotypes between healthy human individuals. General study results and limits: Blood alone was sampled, and tissue repertoires likely differ.

Only CD45RO-negative cells positively selected for CCR7 counted as naive CD8 cells, so terminally differentiated effector memory CD45RA+ cells were excluded. Germline values: CDR1 MNHEY, CDR2 SVGAGI. The CDR3 spans 13 residues. Trimming stripped 7 bases from V and 4 bases from J, with 13 bases between. The sample comprised naive CD8+ T cells from PBMCs. The source of this sequence is a man younger than 30 in good health. Some clones in this sample may be carry-over from other donors' samples. The V call is TRBV6-5, the J call TRBJ1-1; no firm D call. The CDR3 reads CASTDGWATEAFF. CDR3 bases: TGTGCCAGCACCGACGGGTGGGCCACTGAAGCTTTCTTT.